This section outlines one T cell receptor beta chain sequence together with its context. The antigen remains unidentified. Between the trimmed V and J ends, which lost 1 base and 7 bases, there was a span of 11 bases. CDR1 and CDR2 (germline): SGHTA, FQGNSA. This CDR3 is 14 amino acids long. This record comes from a study of shared clonotypes between healthy human individuals. Study details: A donor's plate count was three for CD4 naive and three for CD4 memory; CD8 naive had two and CD8 memory one. Broader study findings: Sharing across four donors was highest in naive CD4 (roughly 5%) and lowest in memory CD8 (around 0.4%).

Naive CD8 cells lacked CD45RO, underwent positive selection for CCR7 and left out terminally differentiated effector memory CD45RA+ cells. Sorted-subset replicate PCR reactions contained roughly 200 ng DNA, corresponding to about 30,000 T cell genomes. The table came from immunoSEQ multiplex PCR; TCRdb's copy has only in-frame clones and leaves some out. The sample carries approximately 740,000 clones, 80% to 95% recorded once. Sequencing input: naive CD8+ T cells sorted from blood. The rearrangement joins TRBV7-2 to TRBJ2-1, with D possibly being TRBD1 (5 bases). This TCR was recovered from a man aged 30 to 45 in good health. The CDR3 region is CASSLVNRRNEQFF. The DNA for the CDR3 is TGTGCCAGCAGCTTAGTAAACAGGAGAAATGAGCAGTTCTTC.